The sequence of this TCR beta chain was determined in a study of T-cell reconstitution after alpha-beta-depleted transplantation in children. Germline CDR1 and CDR2: DFQATT and SNEGSKA (reference sequence). There are 13 residues in the CDR3. Molecular barcoding with unique molecular identifiers was used for the TCRbeta library. Via MiXCR, TCRdb re-called the PCR reads, giving one row per CDR3 protein. The sample includes around 200,000 distinct CDR3 sequences, about 6.4% seen only once; the top ten take approximately 2.9%. This clonotype was detected many times. The J gene is TRBJ2-1, the V gene TRBV20-1; TRBD2 matches 11 bases. The TCR was taken from a human donor who donated a stem cell graft to a child with Wiskott-Aldrich syndrome. Sequenced material: PBMCs from the stem cell graft donor, taken from the stem cell graft. The CDR3 DNA is TGCAGGACGACTAGCGGGATGGGAAATGAGCAGTTCTTC. Amino acid sequence: CRTTSGMGNEQFF.